This T cell receptor (beta chain) is from a study of CD8 T cells in Susac syndrome. It was with random hexamers that roughly 0.5 to 1 ug RNA was reverse transcribed. One entry per CDR3 protein results from TCRdb running MiXCR on the immunoSEQ multiplex PCR reads. Of fewer than 150,000 distinct CDR3 sequences listed, 94% are singletons. This clonotype was picked up one time. The V segment lost 4 bases and the J segment 9 bases; nucleotides outside the gene matches: 8. This CDR3 spans 14 amino acids. Germline V CDR1 and CDR2: MNHEY, SMNVEV (reference sequence). The chain links TRBV27 to TRBJ1-5; TRBD1 matches 8 bases. Source material: CD8+ T cells from PBMCs. This TCR was recovered from a human donor in good health. The CDR3: CASSSRQGLGPQHF. CDR3 bases: TGTGCCAGCAGTTCCCGACAGGGGTTAGGGCCCCAGCATTTT.